A selection of T cell receptor beta chains follows, all from one sample in a study of blood T cell repertoires in COVID-19. The method was immunoSEQ multiplex PCR; TCRdb's version includes in-frame clones alone and lacks a portion of them. The sample yields some 90,000 clones, 72% seen once. The sample consisted of peripheral blood. Receptors were obtained from a woman aged 55-69 years in a cohort sampled during active or convalescent COVID-19. CDR3s include the opening cysteine and the closing phenylalanine or tryptophan. A D gene is named only where the DNA matches it firmly. Clone size is not always given. Where it is, it says once, few, many or a class for expanded clones.

D gene: TRBD2
clone size: NA
J gene: TRBJ2-1
V gene: TRBV4-1
CDR3 protein: CASSQVGRVGGEQFF
CDR3 DNA: TGCGCCAGCAGCCAAGTCGGCAGGGTGGGGGGGGAGCAGTTCTTC

D gene: NA
clone size: NA
J gene: TRBJ2-7
V gene: TRBV25-1
CDR3 protein: CASRRTDSYEQYF
CDR3 DNA: TGTGCCAGCAGGAGGACAGACTCCTACGAGCAGTACTTC

D gene: NA
clone size: few
J gene: TRBJ1-5
V gene: TRBV20-1
CDR3 protein: CSASSQGKSGYSNQPQHF
CDR3 DNA: TGCAGTGCTAGTAGCCAGGGAAAAAGCGGGTATAGCAATCAGCCCCAGCATTTT

D gene: TRBD1
clone size: NA
J gene: TRBJ2-7
V gene: TRBV18
CDR3 protein: CASSPPGTGSYEQYF
CDR3 DNA: TGTGCCAGCTCACCACCGGGGACAGGCTCCTACGAGCAGTACTTC

D gene: NA
clone size: NA
J gene: TRBJ2-7
V gene: TRBV10-3
CDR3 protein: CAISEGGYEQYF
CDR3 DNA: TGTGCCATCAGTGAAGGAGGCTACGAGCAGTACTTC

D gene: TRBD1
clone size: NA
J gene: TRBJ2-5
V gene: TRBV18
CDR3 protein: CASSQNRGIQETQYF
CDR3 DNA: TGTGCCAGCTCACAAAACAGGGGTATCCAAGAGACCCAGTACTTC

D gene: NA
clone size: NA
J gene: TRBJ2-1
V gene: TRBV6-2/TRBV6-3
CDR3 protein: CASSLRGNEQFF
CDR3 DNA: TGTGCCAGCAGTCTCCGAGGTAATGAGCAGTTCTTC

D gene: NA
clone size: NA
J gene: TRBJ1-1
V gene: TRBV6-1
CDR3 protein: CASSERRGGDTEAFF
CDR3 DNA: TGTGCCAGCAGTGAAAGGAGGGGAGGGGACACTGAAGCTTTCTTT

D gene: TRBD1
clone size: few
J gene: TRBJ2-2
V gene: TRBV7-9
CDR3 protein: CASSLTGGVGELFF
CDR3 DNA: TGTGCCAGCAGCTTAACAGGGGGAGTCGGGGAGCTGTTTTTT

D gene: TRBD1
clone size: NA
J gene: TRBJ2-1
V gene: TRBV5-4
CDR3 protein: CASSSPGQGKYSSYNEQFF
CDR3 DNA: TGTGCCAGCAGCTCCCCGGGACAGGGGAAATATAGCTCCTACAATGAGCAGTTCTTC

D gene: NA
clone size: NA
J gene: TRBJ2-3
V gene: TRBV25-1
CDR3 protein: CASSESPLTDTQYF
CDR3 DNA: TGTGCCAGCAGTGAATCCCCACTCACAGATACGCAGTATTTT

D gene: NA
clone size: NA
J gene: TRBJ1-1
V gene: TRBV13
CDR3 protein: CASSLENLGIEAFF
CDR3 DNA: TGTGCCAGCAGCTTAGAGAATCTGGGCATTGAAGCTTTCTTT

D gene: NA
clone size: NA
J gene: TRBJ2-5
V gene: TRBV18
CDR3 protein: CASSGVVQETQYF
CDR3 DNA: TGTGCCAGCTCCGGGGTCGTACAAGAGACCCAGTACTTC

D gene: TRBD2
clone size: NA
J gene: TRBJ2-2
V gene: TRBV19
CDR3 protein: CASSRLAGSTGELFF
CDR3 DNA: TGTGCCAGTAGTAGACTAGCGGGGTCCACCGGGGAGCTGTTTTTT

D gene: TRBD1
clone size: NA
J gene: TRBJ2-3
V gene: TRBV14
CDR3 protein: CASSQETGGVSTDTQYF
CDR3 DNA: TGTGCCAGCAGCCAAGAGACAGGGGGCGTGAGCACAGATACGCAGTATTTT

D gene: TRBD2
clone size: NA
J gene: TRBJ2-1
V gene: TRBV4-1
CDR3 protein: CASSQVWTSGGNEQFF
CDR3 DNA: TGCGCCAGCAGCCAAGTCTGGACTAGCGGGGGCAATGAGCAGTTCTTC

D gene: TRBD1
clone size: NA
J gene: TRBJ2-7
V gene: TRBV5-6
CDR3 protein: CASSPGTGGVDEQYF
CDR3 DNA: TGTGCCAGCAGCCCGGGGACAGGGGGCGTCGACGAGCAGTACTTC

D gene: TRBD1
clone size: few
J gene: TRBJ2-2
V gene: TRBV5-1
CDR3 protein: CASRLAGQGRPGELFF
CDR3 DNA: TGCGCCAGCAGGCTGGCGGGACAGGGTCGTCCCGGGGAGCTGTTTTTT

D gene: NA
clone size: few
J gene: TRBJ1-5
V gene: TRBV4-1
CDR3 protein: CASSQVGGRVGNQPQHF
CDR3 DNA: TGCGCCAGCAGCCAAGTAGGGGGTCGGGTGGGCAATCAGCCCCAGCATTTT

D gene: NA
clone size: NA
J gene: TRBJ2-3
V gene: TRBV7-3
CDR3 protein: CASSLIPLHRDTDTQYF
CDR3 DNA: TGTGCCAGCAGCTTAATTCCCTTACACCGGGATACAGATACGCAGTATTTT

D gene: TRBD1
clone size: NA
J gene: TRBJ1-2
V gene: TRBV6-4
CDR3 protein: CASRGQNYGYTF
CDR3 DNA: TGTGCCAGCAGGGGACAGAACTATGGCTACACCTTC

D gene: NA
clone size: few
J gene: TRBJ1-2
V gene: TRBV9
CDR3 protein: CASSVGHRAANYGYTF
CDR3 DNA: TGTGCCAGCAGCGTGGGGCACAGAGCAGCTAACTATGGCTACACCTTC

D gene: TRBD1
clone size: NA
J gene: TRBJ1-2
V gene: TRBV27
CDR3 protein: CASSPRWDSYGYTF
CDR3 DNA: TGTGCCAGCAGCCCCCGGTGGGACAGCTATGGCTACACCTTC

D gene: TRBD2
clone size: few
J gene: TRBJ2-2
V gene: TRBV7-3
CDR3 protein: CASSPGPRRLTGGTGELFF
CDR3 DNA: TGTGCCAGCAGCCCCGGCCCGAGGCGGCTAACGGGGGGCACCGGGGAGCTGTTTTTT

D gene: NA
clone size: once
J gene: TRBJ2-4
V gene: TRBV18
CDR3 protein: CASSPPVGAGAKNIQYF
CDR3 DNA: TGTGCCAGCTCACCACCCGTAGGGGCCGGGGCCAAAAACATTCAGTACTTC

D gene: TRBD1
clone size: NA
J gene: TRBJ1-6
V gene: TRBV6-2/TRBV6-3
CDR3 protein: CASSTGTGRGGSYNSPLHF
CDR3 DNA: TGTGCCAGCAGTACCGGGACAGGACGAGGGGGGTCCTATAATTCACCCCTCCACTTT

D gene: NA
clone size: NA
J gene: TRBJ2-7
V gene: TRBV27
CDR3 protein: CASRELPTYEQYF
CDR3 DNA: TGTGCCAGCAGAGAGCTTCCCACCTACGAGCAGTACTTC

D gene: TRBD2
clone size: NA
J gene: TRBJ2-5
V gene: TRBV19
CDR3 protein: CASSVPGGRETQYF
CDR3 DNA: TGTGCCAGTAGTGTACCGGGGGGGCGGGAGACCCAGTACTTC

D gene: TRBD2
clone size: few
J gene: TRBJ2-3
V gene: TRBV4-1
CDR3 protein: CASSQEPPVLAGSTDTQYF
CDR3 DNA: TGCGCCAGCAGCCAAGAACCCCCGGTACTAGCGGGCTCCACAGATACGCAGTATTTT

D gene: NA
clone size: NA
J gene: TRBJ1-4
V gene: TRBV5-6
CDR3 protein: CASSFQGWDEKLFF
CDR3 DNA: TGTGCCAGCAGCTTCCAGGGGTGGGATGAAAAACTGTTTTTT

D gene: TRBD1
clone size: few
J gene: TRBJ1-2
V gene: TRBV5-1
CDR3 protein: CASSLAQGQGATNYGYTF
CDR3 DNA: TGCGCCAGCAGCTTGGCCCAGGGACAGGGGGCCACTAACTATGGCTACACCTTC

D gene: NA
clone size: NA
J gene: TRBJ2-2
V gene: TRBV7-7
CDR3 protein: CASSPGHGGGELFF
CDR3 DNA: TGTGCCAGCAGCCCCGGCCACGGGGGAGGGGAGCTGTTTTTT

D gene: TRBD1
clone size: once
J gene: TRBJ1-1
V gene: TRBV24-1
CDR3 protein: CATSAGQGSIGNTEAFF
CDR3 DNA: TGTGCCACCAGTGCGGGACAGGGAAGTATCGGGAACACTGAAGCTTTCTTT

D gene: NA
clone size: NA
J gene: TRBJ1-6
V gene: TRBV6-2/TRBV6-3
CDR3 protein: CASSYLAAPFFRGPLHF
CDR3 DNA: TGTGCCAGCAGTTACTTGGCAGCGCCGTTTTTCAGGGGACCCCTCCACTTT

D gene: NA
clone size: once
J gene: TRBJ2-3
V gene: TRBV7-9
CDR3 protein: CASSLAGAEADTQYF
CDR3 DNA: TGTGCCAGCAGCTTAGCAGGGGCTGAGGCAGATACGCAGTATTTT

D gene: NA
clone size: NA
J gene: TRBJ1-4
V gene: TRBV19
CDR3 protein: CASSIVRVTNEKLFF
CDR3 DNA: TGTGCCAGTAGTATTGTTCGGGTCACTAATGAAAAACTGTTTTTT

D gene: NA
clone size: NA
J gene: TRBJ1-6
V gene: TRBV2
CDR3 protein: CASSEAADSFAYNSPLHF
CDR3 DNA: TGTGCCAGCAGTGAAGCGGCCGACAGTTTCGCCTATAATTCACCCCTCCACTTT

D gene: NA
clone size: once
J gene: TRBJ2-7
V gene: TRBV4-2
CDR3 protein: CASSTQGSSYEQYF
CDR3 DNA: TGTGCCAGCAGCACCCAGGGAAGCTCCTACGAGCAGTACTTC

D gene: NA
clone size: NA
J gene: TRBJ1-1
V gene: TRBV25-1
CDR3 protein: CASSTGVNTEAFF
CDR3 DNA: TGTGCCAGTAGCACGGGGGTAAACACTGAAGCTTTCTTT

D gene: NA
clone size: once
J gene: TRBJ1-3
V gene: TRBV12-3/TRBV12-4
CDR3 protein: CASSFTPGNTIYF
CDR3 DNA: TGTGCCAGCAGTTTCACACCTGGAAACACCATATATTTT

D gene: NA
clone size: NA
J gene: TRBJ1-1
V gene: TRBV19
CDR3 protein: CASSQRGMNTEAFF
CDR3 DNA: TGTGCCAGTAGTCAGAGGGGGATGAACACTGAAGCTTTCTTT

D gene: NA
clone size: few
J gene: TRBJ2-2
V gene: TRBV2
CDR3 protein: CASSSDSRTGELFF
CDR3 DNA: TGTGCCAGCAGTTCCGACAGCCGCACCGGGGAGCTGTTTTTT

D gene: TRBD1
clone size: NA
J gene: TRBJ1-5
V gene: TRBV19
CDR3 protein: CASSHRQGAQPQHF
CDR3 DNA: TGTGCCAGTAGTCATCGACAGGGGGCCCAGCCCCAGCATTTT

D gene: NA
clone size: NA
J gene: TRBJ1-1
V gene: TRBV5-1
CDR3 protein: CASSLVVGGAMNTEAFF
CDR3 DNA: TGCGCCAGCAGCTTGGTCGTGGGGGGAGCCATGAACACTGAAGCTTTCTTT

D gene: TRBD2
clone size: NA
J gene: TRBJ2-7
V gene: TRBV5-1
CDR3 protein: CASSLVGFGTSGNYEQYF
CDR3 DNA: TGCGCCAGCAGCTTGGTCGGGTTTGGGACTAGCGGAAATTACGAGCAGTACTTC

D gene: NA
clone size: NA
J gene: TRBJ1-2
V gene: TRBV7-2
CDR3 protein: CASSLQATYGYTF
CDR3 DNA: TGTGCCAGCAGCTTGCAGGCCACCTATGGCTACACCTTC

D gene: TRBD2
clone size: NA
J gene: TRBJ2-2
V gene: TRBV7-6
CDR3 protein: CASSPLAGGHAGELFF
CDR3 DNA: TGTGCCAGCAGCCCGCTAGCGGGGGGGCATGCCGGGGAGCTGTTTTTT

D gene: NA
clone size: NA
J gene: TRBJ2-5
V gene: TRBV11-2
CDR3 protein: CASSLVRLRDQETQYF
CDR3 DNA: TGTGCCAGCAGCTTAGTTCGCCTCCGGGATCAAGAGACCCAGTACTTC

D gene: TRBD1
clone size: few
J gene: TRBJ1-1
V gene: TRBV4-1
CDR3 protein: CASSSGQMRGAFF
CDR3 DNA: TGCGCCAGCAGCTCGGGACAGATGAGGGGAGCTTTCTTT

D gene: TRBD1
clone size: NA
J gene: TRBJ1-2
V gene: TRBV19
CDR3 protein: CASSRGTVNYGYTF
CDR3 DNA: TGTGCCAGTAGCAGGGGGACAGTGAACTATGGCTACACCTTC

D gene: TRBD1
clone size: once
J gene: TRBJ2-5
V gene: TRBV5-6
CDR3 protein: CASRGLGTGGQETQYF
CDR3 DNA: TGTGCCAGCAGGGGCCTTGGGACAGGGGGTCAAGAGACCCAGTACTTC

D gene: TRBD1
clone size: NA
J gene: TRBJ1-2
V gene: TRBV18
CDR3 protein: CASSPLGNRGAGGYTF
CDR3 DNA: TGTGCCAGCTCACCATTGGGAAACAGGGGTGCTGGTGGCTACACCTTC

D gene: NA
clone size: NA
J gene: TRBJ1-4
V gene: TRBV2
CDR3 protein: CASKAEIGEKLFF
CDR3 DNA: TGTGCCAGCAAAGCGGAAATTGGGGAAAAACTGTTTTTT

D gene: TRBD1
clone size: many
J gene: TRBJ1-2
V gene: TRBV4-1
CDR3 protein: CATTPGTGIANYGYTF
CDR3 DNA: TGCGCCACCACTCCGGGGACAGGTATCGCTAACTATGGCTACACCTTC

D gene: NA
clone size: once
J gene: TRBJ2-5
V gene: TRBV7-2
CDR3 protein: CASSLDPGRLAGRETQYF
CDR3 DNA: TGTGCCAGCAGCTTAGACCCTGGCCGACTGGCAGGGCGAGAGACCCAGTACTTC

D gene: NA
clone size: NA
J gene: TRBJ1-5
V gene: TRBV29-1
CDR3 protein: CSVEVGPDQPQHF
CDR3 DNA: TGCAGCGTTGAAGTTGGGCCCGATCAGCCCCAGCATTTT

D gene: NA
clone size: few
J gene: TRBJ1-1
V gene: TRBV5-6
CDR3 protein: CASSYDTSLNTEAFF
CDR3 DNA: TGTGCCAGCAGCTATGACACGTCCTTGAACACTGAAGCTTTCTTT

D gene: NA
clone size: NA
J gene: TRBJ2-1
V gene: TRBV10-3
CDR3 protein: CAISQGNWEQFF
CDR3 DNA: TGTGCCATCAGCCAGGGAAACTGGGAGCAGTTCTTC